This is a list of T cell receptor beta chains from one sample in a study of T cells after posttransplantation cyclophosphamide. TCRdb's copy holds only in-frame clones and misses some; the assay was immunoSEQ multiplex PCR. The sample shows tens of thousands of clones, no singletons; the ten largest hold 2% to 2.5%. The sequenced sample consisted of PBMCs. The receptors here all came from a man between 40 and 49 years old in good health, CMV-negative, and a related stem cell transplant donor. The CDR3 runs from the conserved cysteine through the conserved F or W. The order of the fields is clone size, D gene, V gene, J gene, CDR3 DNA, CDR3 protein. D genes are given only for firm matches. Clone sizes are shown as once, few or many counts, or a class when the clone is expanded.

abundance: many
d_gene: -
v_gene: TRBV6-5
j_gene: TRBJ2-2
CDR3nt: TGTGCCAGCACCTCCGGGAGCGGGACCGGGGAGCTGTTTTTT
CDR3aa: CASTSGSGTGELFF

abundance: many
d_gene: TRBD2
v_gene: TRBV28
j_gene: TRBJ2-7
CDR3nt: TGTGCCAGCAGTTCGGGGGTGGCGGGAGGGGTAGAGAACGAGCAGTACTTC
CDR3aa: CASSSGVAGGVENEQYF

abundance: many
d_gene: -
v_gene: TRBV28
j_gene: TRBJ2-7
CDR3nt: TGTGCCAGCAGTTCAACGGGATTCAACGGTTACGAGCAGTACTTC
CDR3aa: CASSSTGFNGYEQYF

abundance: few
d_gene: TRBD2
v_gene: TRBV30
j_gene: TRBJ2-5
CDR3nt: TGTGCCTTTGATCTAGCGGGAGGGCCTAAGGAGACCCAGTACTTC
CDR3aa: CAFDLAGGPKETQYF

abundance: many
d_gene: TRBD2
v_gene: TRBV4-3
j_gene: TRBJ2-5
CDR3nt: TGCGCCAGCAGCCTCACGGGACTAGCGGGAGGGATGGAAGAGACCCAGTACTTC
CDR3aa: CASSLTGLAGGMEETQYF

abundance: many
d_gene: -
v_gene: TRBV7-2
j_gene: TRBJ1-2
CDR3nt: TGTGCCAGCAGCCCGGGTGGTCCGAACTATGGCTACACCTTC
CDR3aa: CASSPGGPNYGYTF

abundance: many
d_gene: TRBD1
v_gene: TRBV10-1
j_gene: TRBJ2-7
CDR3nt: TGCGCCAGCAGTGAGTCGGGGGACAGCTACGAGCAGTACTTC
CDR3aa: CASSESGDSYEQYF

abundance: many
d_gene: TRBD2
v_gene: TRBV6-5
j_gene: TRBJ2-7
CDR3nt: TGTGCCAGCAGTTGGGGACTAGCGGATGTCTCCTACGAGCAGTACTTC
CDR3aa: CASSWGLADVSYEQYF

abundance: many
d_gene: -
v_gene: TRBV7-2
j_gene: TRBJ1-1
CDR3nt: TGTGCCAGCAGCTTAGATCTTTATGGGCAGACTGAAGCTTTCTTT
CDR3aa: CASSLDLYGQTEAFF

abundance: many
d_gene: TRBD1
v_gene: TRBV29-1
j_gene: TRBJ2-1
CDR3nt: TGCAGTCTCTACAGGGGAACCAATGAGCAGTTCTTC
CDR3aa: CSLYRGTNEQFF

abundance: many
d_gene: TRBD2
v_gene: TRBV5-1
j_gene: TRBJ2-1
CDR3nt: TGCGCCAGCAGCTTGGAGCCGGGACTAGCGGGGAACAATGAGCAGTTCTTC
CDR3aa: CASSLEPGLAGNNEQFF

abundance: many
d_gene: TRBD1
v_gene: TRBV11-2
j_gene: TRBJ2-7
CDR3nt: TGTGCCAGCAGCCCCGGGACAGGGAATGGCTACGAGCAGTACTTC
CDR3aa: CASSPGTGNGYEQYF